This T cell receptor beta chain appears in the sequencing data of a study of low-dose radiotherapy and immunotherapy resistance in tumors. Study-level background: It was 1 Gy per fraction every two weeks that Cohort 2 received, adding up to 13 Gy over 26 weeks. Administration of intravenous cyclophosphamide at 200 mg/m2 took place every two weeks, one day before radiation and immunotherapy. Patients' oral aspirin dose was 300 mg daily across four cycles from cycle 1 day 1.

Along with nivolumab and ipilimumab, donors received aspirin, low-dose cyclophosphamide and low-dose radiotherapy. TRAV- and TRBV-specific primers primed first-strand cDNA, covering alpha and beta chains. TCRs were amplified for approximately 21 PCR cycles with a constant-region primer and V-primer adapter. One entry per CDR3 protein results from TCRdb running MiXCR on the reads. Of about 11,000 distinct CDR3 sequences detected, about 47% appear once; the ten largest clones hold approximately 8.8%. From germline, CDR1 is KGHSH and CDR2 LQKENI. CDR3 length: 14 residues. J lost 7 bases, V lost 6 bases, and 6 bases had no gene match.

The chain carries TRBV18 and TRBJ1-6, with TRBD1 matching 7 bases. The TCR originated in a human donor with advanced metastatic prostate, ovarian, gallbladder or colorectal cancer (not recorded which). This table probably holds off-target reads from a library built for another chain. CDR3 sequence reads: CASSGVRGNSPLHF. In DNA form, the CDR3 reads TGTGCCAGCTCGGGCGTCAGGGGGAATTCACCCCTCCACTTT.